One and the same sample provided the 16 T cell receptor beta chains below, sequenced in a study of blood T cells in healthy people across ages. A J-beta primer mix and a sample-barcoded 5' primer were used in a second PCR of about 6 to 12 cycles. TCRdb processed the 5' RACE reads anew with MiXCR; each CDR3 protein has one entry. The table includes around 900,000 distinct CDR3 sequences, roughly half detected once. Source material: blood. Receptors were obtained from a woman aged 55-69 years in good health.

The rearrangement joins TRBV12-3 or TRBV12-4 to TRBJ2-1; 11 nucleotides line up with TRBD2. V was pared by 2 bases and J by 8 bases, with 8 bases of the junction left unmatched. The CDR3 is 16 amino acids. DNA of the CDR3: TGTGCCAGCAGTTTAATTGCTAGCGGGAGGATCTATGAGCAGTTCTTC. This sequence encodes CASSLIASGRIYEQFF.

The chain couples TRBV20-1 to TRBJ1-5, with unresolved D. Germline CDR1 and CDR2: DFQATT and SNEGSKA (reference sequence). This CDR3 is 15 amino acids long. Trimming cost V 4 bases and J 2 bases, with 15 bases left between them. The CDR3 reads CSATSGPRGNQPQHF. CDR3 DNA: TGCAGTGCTACCTCCGGCCCGCGGGGCAATCAGCCCCAGCATTTT.

The chain combines TRBV29-1 with TRBJ2-4; 10 bases are shared with TRBD2. V lost 5 bases and J lost 15; bases outside the gene matches: 13. The V gene's germline CDR1 is SQVTM and CDR2 ANQGSEA. CDR3 size: 13 residues. The CDR3: CSVPTSGTSAVYF. Written as DNA, the CDR3 is TGCAGCGTTCCCACTAGCGGGACCTCCGCGGTGTACTTC. The entire variable domain, with the rest obtained from reference TRBV29-1 and TRBJ2-4, is as follows: SAVISQKPSRDICQRGTSLTIQCQVDSQVTMMFWYRQQPGQSLTLIATANQGSEATYESGFVIDKFPISRPNLTFSTLTVSNMSPEDSSIYLCSVPTSGTSAVYFGAGTRLSVL.

The chain uses TRBV20-1 and TRBJ1-2; the D is unclear. CDR3 length: 13 residues. Germline V gene data show CDR1 as DFQATT and CDR2 as SNEGSKA (reference sequence). Trimming stripped 6 bases from V and 0 bases from J, with 11 bases between. CDR3 in amino acids: CSAADGANYGYTF. CDR3 DNA: TGCAGTGCCGCCGACGGCGCTAACTATGGCTACACCTTC.

The chain joins TRBV12-3 or TRBV12-4 to TRBJ1-5; maybe TRBD1 (5 bases). This CDR3 comprises 14 residues. The germline V and J ends were trimmed by 0 bases and 2 bases, with 5 bases remaining between them. This CDR3 is CASSLATGNQPQHF. The CDR3 nucleotides read TGTGCCAGCAGTTTAGCGACAGGCAATCAGCCCCAGCATTTT.

V gene TRBV2 combines with J gene TRBJ2-4; D is perhaps TRBD2 (5 bases). The CDR3 covers 15 residues. The germline V and J ends were trimmed by 3 bases and 13 bases, with 22 bases remaining between them. Germline assignment: CDR1 SNHLY and CDR2 FYNNEI. In nucleotides, the CDR3 is TGTGCCAGCAGTGAGTGGGGTATTGTCCGGGATGAGCAGTACTTC. Amino acids: CASSEWGIVRDEQYF. Variable domain in full (rest from reference TRBV2 and TRBJ2-4): EPEVTQTPSHQVTQMGQEVILRCVPISNHLYFYWYRQILGQKVEFLVSFYNNEISEKSEIFDDQFSVERPDGSNFTLKIRSTKLEDSAMYFCASSEWGIVRDEQYFGAGTRLSVL.

The chain is built from TRBV20-1 and TRBJ2-7; 10 bases fit TRBD1. The CDR3 is made up of 13 amino acids. The germline V gene has CDR1 DFQATT and CDR2 SNEGSKA (reference sequence). The ends lost 0 bases at V and 6 bases at J; junction bases unmatched: 2. The CDR3 sequence is CSARERTGGEQYF. Written as DNA, the CDR3 is TGCAGTGCTAGAGAACGGACAGGGGGCGAGCAGTACTTC.

This clonotype has only a few counts. The chain has TRBV29-1 and TRBJ2-5; D perhaps matches TRBD2 (5 bases). The CDR3 is made up of 13 amino acids. Trimming pared 1 base from V and 5 bases from J, leaving 11 bases between. The germline V gene has CDR1 SQVTM and CDR2 ANQGSEA. In DNA, the CDR3 is TGCAGCGTTGAAGGTCCTAGCATGGAGACCCAGTACTTC. Its protein is CSVEGPSMETQYF.

This clonotype was picked up a small number of times. The chain recombines TRBV15 with TRBJ2-4; the D call may be TRBD1 or TRBD2 (5 bases each). Trimming stripped 0 bases from V and 0 bases from J, with 18 bases between. The CDR3 is 19 residues long. Per the germline V gene, CDR1 is LNHNV and CDR2 is YYDKDF (reference sequence). The CDR3 nucleotides are TGTGCCACCAGCAGAGATGTGCTAGCCGAGGGGCTAGCCAAAAACATTCAGTACTTC. As protein: CATSRDVLAEGLAKNIQYF.

In DNA, the CDR3 is TGTGCCAGCAGTCCACGATCCACCGGGGAGCTGTTTTTT. Translating gives CASSPRSTGELFF. The chain is built from TRBV12-3 or TRBV12-4 and TRBJ2-2; D call uncertain. The CDR3 is made up of 13 amino acids. V dropped 5 bases and J dropped 4 bases, with 8 bases sitting between them.

This chain joins TRBV28 and TRBJ2-7; 7 positions match TRBD2. V lost 5 bases to trimming and J lost 4 bases; unmatched junction nucleotides: 8. CDR3 length equals 14 residues. CDR1 and CDR2 (germline): MDHEN, SYDVKM. The CDR3 protein is CASSPSGMGYEQYF. The DNA for the CDR3 is TGTGCCAGCAGTCCCAGCGGGATGGGGTACGAGCAGTACTTC.

J is TRBJ2-5 and V is TRBV20-1; 8 nucleotides match TRBD1. This CDR3 is built from 15 residues. The V and J ends lost 4 bases and 4 bases, in that order; junction bases with no gene match: 11. Germline CDR1 and CDR2: DFQATT and SNEGSKA (reference sequence). The CDR3 reads CSAKPAGQVRETQYF. In DNA form, the CDR3 reads TGCAGTGCTAAACCCGCGGGACAGGTCCGAGAGACCCAGTACTTC.

This clonotype was detected a few times. The V gene is TRBV29-1, the J gene TRBJ2-7, with 11 bases identical to TRBD2. Germline-derived CDR1 and CDR2 are SQVTM and ANQGSEA. With 4 bases clipped from V and 6 bases from J, the junction kept 5 bases outside the gene matches. CDR3 size: 13 residues. The chain's CDR3 is CSVAHTSGGEQYF. The CDR3 DNA sequence: TGCAGCGTTGCCCATACTAGCGGGGGCGAGCAGTACTTC.

DNA for the CDR3: TGCGCCAGCAGCCAAGATTTACGGACCTATGGCTACACCTTC. Protein sequence: CASSQDLRTYGYTF. The chain uses TRBV4-1 and TRBJ1-2, with D hard to call. V was shortened by 0 bases and J by 4 bases, with 9 bases between the two germline ends. The CDR3 has 14 amino acids. CDR1 MGHRA and CDR2 YSYEKL come from the germline V gene.

CDR3: CATSREWDNEQFF. The CDR3 DNA reads as TGTGCCACCAGCAGAGAGTGGGACAATGAGCAGTTCTTC. The chain couples TRBV15 to TRBJ2-1; unclear D gene. CDR3 length: 13 amino acids. The V end was cut by 0 bases, the J end by 5 bases, with 5 bases between. Per germline, CDR1 LNHNV and CDR2 YYDKDF (reference sequence).

This chain uses TRBV21-1 with TRBJ1-2. TRBV21-1 is a listed pseudogene. The CDR3 totals 16 residues. The CDR3 nucleotides are TGTGCCAGCAGCTCGAGGTGGTACAATTGGAACTATGGCTACACCTTC. Protein: CASSSRWYNWNYGYTF.